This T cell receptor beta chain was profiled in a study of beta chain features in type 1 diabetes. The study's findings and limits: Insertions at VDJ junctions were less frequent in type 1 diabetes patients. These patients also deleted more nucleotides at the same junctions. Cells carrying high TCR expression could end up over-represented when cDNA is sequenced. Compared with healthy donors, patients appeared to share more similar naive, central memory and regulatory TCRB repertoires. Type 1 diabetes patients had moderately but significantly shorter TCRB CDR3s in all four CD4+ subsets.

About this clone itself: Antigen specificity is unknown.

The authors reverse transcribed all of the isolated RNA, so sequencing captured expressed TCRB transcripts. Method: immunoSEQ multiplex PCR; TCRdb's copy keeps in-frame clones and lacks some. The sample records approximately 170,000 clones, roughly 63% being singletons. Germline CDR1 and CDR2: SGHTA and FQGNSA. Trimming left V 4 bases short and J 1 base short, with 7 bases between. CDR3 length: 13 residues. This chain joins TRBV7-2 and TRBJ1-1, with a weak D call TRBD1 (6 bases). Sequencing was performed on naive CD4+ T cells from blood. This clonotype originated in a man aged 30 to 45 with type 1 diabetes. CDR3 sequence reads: CASSSGQNTEAFF. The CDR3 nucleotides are TGTGCCAGCAGCTCGGGACAGAACACTGAAGCTTTCTTT. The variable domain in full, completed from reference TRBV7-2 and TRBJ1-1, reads GAGVSQSPSNKVTEKGKDVELRCDPISGHTALYWYRQSLGQGLEFLIYFQGNSAPDKSGLPSDRFSAERTGGSVSTLTIQRTQQEDSAVYLCASSSGQNTEAFFGQGTRLTVV.